The rows below give T cell receptor beta chains drawn from one sample of a study of beta chain features in type 1 diabetes. Sequencing was performed with immunoSEQ multiplex PCR; in TCRdb, only in-frame clones are kept and a portion is missing. Counted here are fewer than 450,000 clones, around an eighth occurring once; the ten biggest clones make up roughly 0.015%. The sample consisted of naive CD4+ T cells from blood. The receptors originated from a woman younger than 35 with type 1 diabetes. The conserved cysteine and the conserved F or W are not part of the CDR3 here. The D gene is left open where the match is weak. Rows give clone size only sometimes, using once, few, many, or a class for an expanded clone.

d_call j_call clone_size v_call cdr3_aa
NA TRBJ2-3 NA TRBV5-4 ASSSGQLTDTQY
NA TRBJ2-5 NA TRBV2 ASTAGTQIRETQY
TRBD1 TRBJ2-3 few TRBV28 ASTGGANPDTQY
NA TRBJ2-1 NA TRBV14 ASSPPYSWNEQF
TRBD1 TRBJ2-5 few TRBV15 ATSRVGTGLFQETQY
NA TRBJ2-1 few TRBV9 ASSVGGLADKQF
NA TRBJ1-2 NA TRBV28 ASSFADYGYT
TRBD2 TRBJ2-5 few TRBV7-2 ASSPRTSGRGETQY
TRBD1 TRBJ2-1 NA TRBV9 ASSSGGGQGTVEQF
TRBD1 TRBJ1-1 NA TRBV28 ASSFGGGNLGQGVEAF
TRBD2 TRBJ2-3 NA TRBV11-3 ASSSSAGWIDTQY
NA TRBJ2-7 NA TRBV7-9 ASSSHRVGYEQY
TRBD1 TRBJ1-5 few TRBV15 ATSRGGQYSNQPQH
NA TRBJ2-7 NA TRBV28 ASSPPDLSSYEQY
TRBD2 TRBJ2-5 NA TRBV11-3 ASSSPGGAGHQRY
NA TRBJ2-2 few TRBV30 ASIGVPGMGELF
TRBD2 TRBJ2-2 few TRBV12-5 ASGVTQTSGSPGELF
NA TRBJ2-7 few TRBV27 ASKVGPAGPYEQY
TRBD1 TRBJ1-2 NA TRBV15 ATSRNQGAIGYT
TRBD1 TRBJ2-5 few TRBV7-3 ASSLGGGTGGETQY
TRBD2 TRBJ2-1 NA TRBV28 AAGGSANEQF
NA TRBJ2-5 NA TRBV27 ASRLARDVSETQY
TRBD1 TRBJ2-3 once TRBV11-1 ASSHGTGSTDTQY
NA TRBJ1-2 NA TRBV4-1 ASSSGGGKAYGYT
NA TRBJ1-1 NA TRBV18 ASSPQEVSTEAF
NA TRBJ2-1 few TRBV5-1 ASSFVRSHEQF
NA TRBJ1-4 NA TRBV28 ASSQNEKLF
TRBD2 TRBJ2-7 NA TRBV4-2 ASSPSIGTSREQY
NA TRBJ2-7 NA TRBV7-2 ASSLAPGEQY
NA TRBJ2-1 NA TRBV10-2 ASSVQSYNEQF
NA TRBJ2-5 NA TRBV7-2 ASSSTGHRETQY
NA TRBJ1-1 few TRBV5-6 ASSLPGLRGNTEAF
TRBD2 TRBJ2-5 few TRBV5-1 ASSLETSRRETQY
NA TRBJ2-3 NA TRBV10-1 ASSEGQLSTDTQY
TRBD2 TRBJ2-3 few TRBV14 ASSWTSGRWADTQY
NA TRBJ2-3 NA TRBV27 ASTLVGGITDTQY
TRBD1 TRBJ2-5 NA TRBV5-4 ASSFPPLRQGAGETQY
TRBD2 TRBJ2-3 NA TRBV29-1 SVGLAGVTDTQY
TRBD2 TRBJ2-2 NA TRBV7-2 ASSFTSGIAGELF
NA TRBJ1-1 NA TRBV7-8 ASSLLNTEAF
NA TRBJ1-5 few TRBV2 ASTPGWDQPQH
NA TRBJ2-1 NA TRBV18 ASSSYNSYNEQF
TRBD2 TRBJ2-1 few TRBV7-2 ASSLSSGAHNEQF
NA TRBJ1-1 NA TRBV28 ASSLGAEAF